Included here is one T cell receptor (beta chain) sequence, with context. Its antigen remains unidentified. Base qualities were left out, and no much larger clone turns up one base away. The Quick-DNA Microprep Kit was used to extract genomic DNA from the sorted cells. Amplification of TCRbeta DNA was done with the immunoSEQ hsTCRbeta kit, following the protocol from the manufacturer. An Illumina MiSeq instrument was used to sequence the TCRbeta libraries. In the authors' own workflow: Once out-of-frame sequences had been removed, 2,204,828 distinct TCRbeta sequences were left, which works out to an average of roughly 64,000 per individual. Two values were used to score each individual: the count of some 150 previously reported CMV-associated TCRbeta sequences and the total count of productive distinct TCRbeta sequences. A beta-binomial model was reimplemented in Python, and random forests from scikit-learn, run with default parameters, were trained on data from the US cohort. Classifier performance on the Belgian cohort was summarized as median AUC with percentile confidence intervals calculated over 10,000 bootstrap iterations. The table was pulled from immuneACCESS by TCRdb, which kept in-frame rearrangements only. Such tables lose some clones; where checked, under half of the loss comes from unresolved V genes, and the rest has no known cause. From that table come the V and J calls and clone size; the DNA was used to work out D and trimming. The sample contains 35,000 to 55,000 clones, 60% to 80% of them found a single time. Of the sample, 0.85% to 0.95% is held by the ten largest clones.

Taken from the germline V gene, the CDR1 and CDR2 loops are SGHRS and YFSETQ. The CDR3 measures 13 amino acids from cysteine to phenylalanine. This entry keeps only the CDR3 DNA: 39 bases, framed from base 1. V gives up 3 bases and J gives up 0 bases, and the segment between their germline ends measures 7 bases. A FACSAria II was used to sort memory CD4+ T cells, defined as single viable CD3+CD4+CD8-CD45RO+ cells. CMV serostatus was determined using a Roche Elecsys assay that detects serum IgG against CMV pp150, pp28, p38 and p52. Once the samples were thawed, total CD4+ T cells were enriched through positive selection using CD4 magnetic microbeads. The samples came from a separate study whose specific focus was interrogating the CD4+ T cell memory repertoire. Peripheral blood mononuclear cells were isolated and cryopreserved according to standard operating procedures, and serum was stored at -80 degrees C. The staining used CD3-PerCP (BW264/56), CD4-APC (RPA-T4), CD45RO-PE (UCHT1) and CD8-Pacific Orange (3B5) antibodies, and Sytox blue was used to exclude non-viable cells.

This entry is derived from a study of memory CD4+ T cells and cytomegalovirus serostatus (dated by TCRdb to between 2019 and 2020). Regarding the study in general: The 35 or so healthy Belgian adults in the cohort included 9 who were CMV seropositive and about 24 who were CMV seronegative. To replicate a published TCR-based CMV serostatus classifier, the researchers sequenced the CD4+ memory TCRbeta repertoires of a Belgian cohort whose cytomegalovirus serostatus was known.

Overall results and qualifications from the work: Unlike the original study, which covered naive and memory CD4+ and CD8+ populations, the Belgian study sequenced only CD4+CD45RO+ memory cells. Results were interpreted as suggesting that the CMV-associated TCR signature is largely present in the CD4+ memory repertoire. CMV serostatus prediction reached a median bootstrapped AUC of 0.95 with the original framework and just under 0.93 with a US-trained random forest. Among the 160 or so previously reported CMV-associated TCRbeta sequences, 67 showed up in the CD4+ memory repertoires, with each one found in between one and five individuals. A median bootstrapped AUC of 0.95 with a 95% CI of 0.76-1.00 was achieved on the Belgian cohort by the original-framework classifier.

The chain joins TRBV5-1 to TRBJ2-7; tentative D gene TRBD1, with 5 bases matching. What was sequenced was memory CD4+ T cells from blood. The TCR originated in an adult in good health and CMV-seronegative. In nucleotides, the sequence is TGCGCCAGCAGCTCACAGGTCTCCTACGAGCAGTACTTC. Translated, this is CASSSQVSYEQYF.